The T cell receptor (beta chain) described here comes from a study of blood T cells in healthy people across ages. Note on this clonotype: The antigen is undetermined.

A second 7 to 11 cycle PCR used barcoded and J-beta primers. Sequencing of every sample gave 3 million or more CDR3-containing paired-end reads. From the 5' RACE reads, TCRdb called clonotypes with MiXCR, one entry per CDR3 protein. The sample records about 580,000 distinct CDR3 sequences, less than 60% being singletons. J lost 8 bases, V lost 6 bases, and 15 bases had no gene match. The CDR3 is 15 amino acids. CDR1 is DFQATT and CDR2 is SNEGSKA in the germline V gene (reference sequence). Study conclusions and caveats: TCR beta diversity correlated strongly with naive T cell percentage. Because donor CMV status was unknown, expanded clonotype changes were possibly confounded.

The sample consisted of blood. The sequence was collected from an elderly man in good health. The rearrangement links TRBV20-1 to TRBJ2-1; 8 bases agree with TRBD2. CDR3 amino acids: CSARPGRAGVDEQFF. CDR3 nucleotide sequence: TGCAGTGCCCGACCGGGACGAGCGGGAGTAGATGAGCAGTTCTTC.